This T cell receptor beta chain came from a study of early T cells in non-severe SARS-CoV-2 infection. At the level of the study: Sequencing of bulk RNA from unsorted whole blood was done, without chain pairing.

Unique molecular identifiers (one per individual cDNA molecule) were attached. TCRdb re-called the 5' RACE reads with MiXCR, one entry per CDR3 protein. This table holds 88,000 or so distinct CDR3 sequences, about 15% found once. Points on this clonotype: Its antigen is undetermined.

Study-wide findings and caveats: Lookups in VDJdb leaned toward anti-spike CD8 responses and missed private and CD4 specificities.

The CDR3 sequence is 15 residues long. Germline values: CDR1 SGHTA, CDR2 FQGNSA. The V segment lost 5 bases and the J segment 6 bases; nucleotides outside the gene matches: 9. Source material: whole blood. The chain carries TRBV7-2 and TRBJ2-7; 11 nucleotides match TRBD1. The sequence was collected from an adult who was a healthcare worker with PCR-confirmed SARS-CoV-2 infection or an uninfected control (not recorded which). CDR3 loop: CASSGSGTGGGEQYF. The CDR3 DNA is TGTGCCAGCAGCGGATCCGGGACAGGGGGAGGCGAGCAGTACTTC. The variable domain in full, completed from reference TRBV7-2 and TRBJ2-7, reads GAGVSQSPSNKVTEKGKDVELRCDPISGHTALYWYRQSLGQGLEFLIYFQGNSAPDKSGLPSDRFSAERTGGSVSTLTIQRTQQEDSAVYLCASSGSGTGGGEQYFGPGTRLTVT.